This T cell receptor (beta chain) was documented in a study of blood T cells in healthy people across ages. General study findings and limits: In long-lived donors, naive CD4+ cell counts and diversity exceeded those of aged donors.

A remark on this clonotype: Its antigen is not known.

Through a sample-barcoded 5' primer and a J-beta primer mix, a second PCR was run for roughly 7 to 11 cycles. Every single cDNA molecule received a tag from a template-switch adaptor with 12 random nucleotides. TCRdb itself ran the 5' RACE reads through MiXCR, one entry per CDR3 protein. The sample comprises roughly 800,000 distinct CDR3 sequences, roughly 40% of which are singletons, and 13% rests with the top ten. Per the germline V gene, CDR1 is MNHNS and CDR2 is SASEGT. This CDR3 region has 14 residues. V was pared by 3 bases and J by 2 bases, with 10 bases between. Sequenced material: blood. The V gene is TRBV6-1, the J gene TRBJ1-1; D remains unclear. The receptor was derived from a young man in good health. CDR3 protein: CASSEGNINTEAFF. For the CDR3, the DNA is TGTGCCAGCAGTGAGGGGAATATAAACACTGAAGCTTTCTTT.